This T cell receptor beta chain was observed in a study of early T cells in non-severe SARS-CoV-2 infection. TCRdb re-called the 5' RACE reads through MiXCR, storing one row per CDR3 protein. The table has tens of thousands of distinct CDR3 sequences, roughly an eighth seen once; the top ten hold 4% to 5%. This clonotype was seen repeatedly, ten times or more. In germline, CDR1 is SGHAT, CDR2 FQNNGV. The CDR3 consists of 14 residues. V was clipped by 5 bases and J by 6 bases, with 14 bases between them. The origin of this receptor is an adult who was a healthcare worker with PCR-confirmed SARS-CoV-2 infection or an uninfected control (not recorded which). This rearrangement joins TRBV11-2 to TRBJ2-1; weak D call: TRBD2 (5 bases). Sequenced input: whole blood. The chain's CDR3 is CASSPDSYINEQFF. For the CDR3, the DNA is TGTGCCAGCAGCCCGGACTCTTACATCAATGAGCAGTTCTTC.